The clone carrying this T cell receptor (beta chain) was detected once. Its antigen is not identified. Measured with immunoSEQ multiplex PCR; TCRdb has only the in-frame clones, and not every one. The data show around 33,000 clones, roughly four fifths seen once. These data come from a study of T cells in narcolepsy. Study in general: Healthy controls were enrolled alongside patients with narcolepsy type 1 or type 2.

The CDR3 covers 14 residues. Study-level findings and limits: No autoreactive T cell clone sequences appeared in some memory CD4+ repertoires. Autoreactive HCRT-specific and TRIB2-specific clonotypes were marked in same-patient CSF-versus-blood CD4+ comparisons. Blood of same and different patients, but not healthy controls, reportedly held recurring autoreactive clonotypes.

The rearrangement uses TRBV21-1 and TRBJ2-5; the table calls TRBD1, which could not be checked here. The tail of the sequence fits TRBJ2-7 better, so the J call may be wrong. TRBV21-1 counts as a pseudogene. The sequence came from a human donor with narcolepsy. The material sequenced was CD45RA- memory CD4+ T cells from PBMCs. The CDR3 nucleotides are TGTGCCAGCAGTGAGACAGGGCGTGTGACCGAGCAGTACTTC. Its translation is CASSETGRVTEQYF.